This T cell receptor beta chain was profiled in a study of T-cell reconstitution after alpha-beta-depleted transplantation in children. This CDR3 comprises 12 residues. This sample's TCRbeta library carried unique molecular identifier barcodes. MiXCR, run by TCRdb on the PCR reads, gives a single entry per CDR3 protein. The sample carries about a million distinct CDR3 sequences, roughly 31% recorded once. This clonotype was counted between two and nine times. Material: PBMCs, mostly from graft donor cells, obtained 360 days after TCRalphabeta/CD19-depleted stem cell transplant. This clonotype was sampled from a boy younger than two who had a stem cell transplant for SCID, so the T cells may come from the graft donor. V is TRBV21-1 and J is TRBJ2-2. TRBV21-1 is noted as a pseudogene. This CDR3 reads CASTEYTGELFF. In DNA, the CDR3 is TGTGCCAGCACCGAGTATACCGGGGAGCTGTTTTTT.